The T cell receptor (beta chain) described here comes from a study of post-analysis software for immune sequencing data. Study context: Disease courses included relapsing-remitting, secondary progressive and progressive-relapsing multiple sclerosis. Study conclusions and caveats: F measure clustering grouped samples strongly by preparation batch. For normalized Chao1 diversity, multiple sclerosis patients scored significantly lower than controls did. Included in a set of four or five TRBV segments more frequent in patients than controls were TRBV5-6, TRBV5-1 and TRBV20-1.

Tagging with unique molecular identifiers was a feature of the TCR beta cDNA libraries. TCRdb reprocessed the PCR reads with MiXCR, giving one entry per CDR3 protein. The sample has over 700,000 distinct CDR3 sequences; roughly 29% are singletons. V dropped 5 bases and J dropped 4 bases, with 18 bases sitting between them. The CDR3 runs 15 residues. In germline, CDR1 is SGHTA, CDR2 FQGNSA. The sample holds a few counts of this clonotype. Its target is not known. This TCR was recovered from a girl between 10 and 17 years old with multiple sclerosis. Sequenced material: blood. The V call is TRBV7-2, the J call TRBJ2-7, with D uncertain. DNA of the CDR3: TGTGCCAGCAGCACCTACTCCGGGTGGATGTACGAGCAGTACTTC. Its protein is CASSTYSGWMYEQYF.